This TCR beta chain is from a study of cytotoxic CD8 clonotypes in ibrutinib-treated CLL. Generated by immunoSEQ multiplex PCR, the TCRdb table keeps only in-frame clones and is missing some. The sample has more than 110,000 clones, around 80% seen once. Germline V gives CDR1 SGHDN, CDR2 FVKESK. This CDR3 region has 13 residues. J gave up 6 bases and V 4 bases, and 4 bases lay outside the gene matches. The sequence was obtained from a human donor with chronic lymphocytic leukemia. The chain uses TRBV14 and TRBJ1-2; TRBD1 matches at 8 bases. The sample consisted of PBMCs, taken after 36 months of ibrutinib treatment. The CDR3 DNA reads as TGTGCCAGCAGCCGGGACAGGTCCCATGGCTACACCTTC. Protein sequence: CASSRDRSHGYTF.